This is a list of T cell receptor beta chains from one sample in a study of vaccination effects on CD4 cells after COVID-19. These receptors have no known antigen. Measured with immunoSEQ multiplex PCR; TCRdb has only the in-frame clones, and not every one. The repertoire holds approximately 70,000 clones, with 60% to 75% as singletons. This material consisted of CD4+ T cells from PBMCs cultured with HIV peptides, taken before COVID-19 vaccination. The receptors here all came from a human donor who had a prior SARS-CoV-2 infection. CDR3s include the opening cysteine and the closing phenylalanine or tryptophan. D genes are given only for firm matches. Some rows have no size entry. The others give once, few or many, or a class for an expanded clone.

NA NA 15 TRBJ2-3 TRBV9 TGTGCCAGCAGCGTAGGGCCTTTAGTCACAGATACGCAGTATTTT CASSVGPLVTDTQYF
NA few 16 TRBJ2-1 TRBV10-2 TGCGCCAGCAGTGAGGGGGTTCTTAGCTCCTACAATGAGCAGTTCTTC CASSEGVLSSYNEQFF
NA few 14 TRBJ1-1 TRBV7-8 TGTGCCAGCAGCTTAGTGTATGGGAACACTGAAGCTTTCTTT CASSLVYGNTEAFF
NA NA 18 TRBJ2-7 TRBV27 TGTGCCAGCAGTTTAGGAGAACGGGAGCAGAGAGGAAGCTACGAGCAGTACTTC CASSLGEREQRGSYEQYF
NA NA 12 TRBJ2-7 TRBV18 TGTGCCAGCTCACCTCTCGGCTACGAGCAGTACTTC CASSPLGYEQYF
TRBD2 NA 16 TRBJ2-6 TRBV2 TGTGCCAGCAGTGGGACTAGCGGGTCTGGGGCCAACGTCCTGACTTTC CASSGTSGSGANVLTF
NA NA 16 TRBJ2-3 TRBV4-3 TGCGCCAGCAGCCAGGACCCATCCAATCGGGCAGATACGCAGTATTTT CASSQDPSNRADTQYF
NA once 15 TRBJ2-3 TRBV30 TGTGCCTGGGGGCGGGACTTCGTAGGGGCAGATACGCAGTATTTT CAWGRDFVGADTQYF
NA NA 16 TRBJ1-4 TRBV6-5 TGTGCCAGCAGTTGGGCCCAGAGCCCAACTAATGAAAAACTGTTTTTT CASSWAQSPTNEKLFF
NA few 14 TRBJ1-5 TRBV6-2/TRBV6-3 TGTGCCAGCAGTTTTGGCAGTCGTGCTCAGCCCCAGCATTTT CASSFGSRAQPQHF
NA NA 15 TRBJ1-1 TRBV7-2 TGTGCCAGCAGCCAACAGGGTATGAGTCTGACTGAAGCTTTCTTT CASSQQGMSLTEAFF
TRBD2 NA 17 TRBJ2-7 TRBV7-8 TGTGCCAGCAGCTCGCTATCGGGGGGGTCGGACACCTACGAGCAGTACTTC CASSSLSGGSDTYEQYF
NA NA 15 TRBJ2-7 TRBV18 TGTGCCAGCTCAACCGCCACAGTACTATCCTACGAGCAGTACTTC CASSTATVLSYEQYF
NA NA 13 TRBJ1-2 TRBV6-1 TGTGCCAGCAGTGAGCAGCAGATCTATGGCTACACCTTC CASSEQQIYGYTF
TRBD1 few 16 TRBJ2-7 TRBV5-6 TGTGCCAGCAGCTTGGTTTGGGACAGGGTCAGGAGCGAGCAGTACTTC CASSLVWDRVRSEQYF
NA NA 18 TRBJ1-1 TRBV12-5 TGTGCTAGTGGTTTGTCCTCTCCAGCCCAGAGACACGACACTGAAGCTTTCTTT CASGLSSPAQRHDTEAFF
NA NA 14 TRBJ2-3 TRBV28 TGTGCCAGCAGTTTGGGGTCTGGGGCGGATACGCAGTATTTT CASSLGSGADTQYF
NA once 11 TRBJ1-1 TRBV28 TGTGCCAGCAGTGAGAACACTGAAGCTTTCTTT CASSENTEAFF
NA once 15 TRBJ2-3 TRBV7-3 TGTGCCAGCAGCCACCCCACGGGGCCGGATGGTACGCAGTATTTT CASSHPTGPDGTQYF
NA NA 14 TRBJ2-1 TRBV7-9 TGTGCCAGCAGCTTAGGAATATTGGGTAACGAGCAGTTCTTC CASSLGILGNEQFF
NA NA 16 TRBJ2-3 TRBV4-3 TGCGCCAGCAGCCAAGATTCCGGGATTGTCGCAGATACGCAGTATTTT CASSQDSGIVADTQYF
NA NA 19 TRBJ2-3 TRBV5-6 TGTGCCAGCAGCTTGTTGAACCTTTTGGGGGCAGGAAGCACAGATACGCAGTATTTT CASSLLNLLGAGSTDTQYF
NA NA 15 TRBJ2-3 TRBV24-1 TGTGCCACCAGTGTAGACAGGAATGATGTGGATACGCAGTATTTT CATSVDRNDVDTQYF
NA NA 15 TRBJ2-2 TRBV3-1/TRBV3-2 TGTGCCAGCAGCCAAGCTGGACTAAACACCGGGGAGCTGTTTTTT CASSQAGLNTGELFF
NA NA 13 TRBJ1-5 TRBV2 TGTGCCAGCAACTCCGAGGGGGGTCAGCCCCAGCATTTT CASNSEGGQPQHF
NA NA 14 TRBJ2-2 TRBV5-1 TGCGCCAGCGCCGAAAACACAGGGACCGGGGAGCTGTTTTTT CASAENTGTGELFF
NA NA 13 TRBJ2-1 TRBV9 TGTGCCAGCAGCGAACATTTACGAAATGAGCAGTTCTTC CASSEHLRNEQFF
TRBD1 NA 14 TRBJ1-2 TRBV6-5 TGTGCCAGCAGCCGCGGACAGGGCGACTATGGCTACACCTTC CASSRGQGDYGYTF
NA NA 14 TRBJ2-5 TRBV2 TGTGCCAGCGGCCGGGACCGCCAGCAAGAGACCCAGTACTTC CASGRDRQQETQYF
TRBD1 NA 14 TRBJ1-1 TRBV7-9 TGTGCCAGCAGCCCACAGGGGGCAGTCACTGAAGCTTTCTTT CASSPQGAVTEAFF
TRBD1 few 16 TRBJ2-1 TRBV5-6 TGTGCCAGCAGCCTGACAGGGGCCAACCTATACAATGAGCAGTTCTTC CASSLTGANLYNEQFF
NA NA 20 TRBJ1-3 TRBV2 TGTGCCAGCAGTGTTCTCAATGGCTATTGGTCCGGGGACTCTGGAAACACCATATATTTT CASSVLNGYWSGDSGNTIYF
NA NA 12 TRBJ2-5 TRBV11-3 TGTGCCAGCAGCCAGAACCAAGAGACCCAGTACTTC CASSQNQETQYF
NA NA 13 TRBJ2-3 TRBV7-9 TGTGCCGGGGCGATTGGGGGCACAGATACGCAGTATTTT CAGAIGGTDTQYF
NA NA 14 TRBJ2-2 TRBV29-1 TGCAGCGTATCAGTAAGCGAGAACACCGGGGAGCTGTTTTTT CSVSVSENTGELFF
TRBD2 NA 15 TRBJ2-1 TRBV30 TGTGCCTGGAGTTTAGCGGGCTATTCCTACAATGAGCAGTTCTTC CAWSLAGYSYNEQFF
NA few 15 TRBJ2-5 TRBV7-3 TGTGCCAGCAGCTTAAGCGGGTACCACCAAGAGACCCAGTACTTC CASSLSGYHQETQYF
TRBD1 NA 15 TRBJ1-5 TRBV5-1 TGCGCCAGCAGCTTTGGATTAGGGGGCGAGCAGCCCCAGCATTTT CASSFGLGGEQPQHF
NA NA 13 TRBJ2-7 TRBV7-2 TGTGCCAGCAGCTTATTCTCCTCTGGTGAGCAGTACTTC CASSLFSSGEQYF
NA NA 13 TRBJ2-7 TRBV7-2 TGTGCCAGCAGCTTAGCGTCACGCGGCGAGCAGTACTTC CASSLASRGEQYF
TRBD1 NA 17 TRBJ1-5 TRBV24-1 TGTGCCACCAGTGATGCCCGAACAGGGGGATTCAATCAGCCCCAGCATTTT CATSDARTGGFNQPQHF
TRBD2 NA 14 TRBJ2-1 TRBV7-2 TGTGCCAGCAGCTTAGGGGCGGGGGATGGTGAGCAGTTCTTC CASSLGAGDGEQFF
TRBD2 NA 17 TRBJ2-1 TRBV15 TGTGCCACCAGCAGACAGTTAGCGGGAGGGAATCCGGATGAGCAGTTCTTC CATSRQLAGGNPDEQFF
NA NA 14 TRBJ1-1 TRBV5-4 TGTGCCAGCAGCGAACAGGCTACCAACACTGAAGCTTTCTTT CASSEQATNTEAFF
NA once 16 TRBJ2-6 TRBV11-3 TGTGCCAGCAGCTTAGGCAGGGTGGCCGGGGCCAACGTCCTGACTTTC CASSLGRVAGANVLTF
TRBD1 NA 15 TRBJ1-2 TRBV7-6 TGTGCCAGCAGCTCCCCAGGGGGGGAAGCTAGTGGCTACACCTTC CASSSPGGEASGYTF
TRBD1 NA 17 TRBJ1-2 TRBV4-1 TGCGCCAGCAGCCGGGCTCGGACAGGTTCGACTAACTATGGCTACACCTTC CASSRARTGSTNYGYTF